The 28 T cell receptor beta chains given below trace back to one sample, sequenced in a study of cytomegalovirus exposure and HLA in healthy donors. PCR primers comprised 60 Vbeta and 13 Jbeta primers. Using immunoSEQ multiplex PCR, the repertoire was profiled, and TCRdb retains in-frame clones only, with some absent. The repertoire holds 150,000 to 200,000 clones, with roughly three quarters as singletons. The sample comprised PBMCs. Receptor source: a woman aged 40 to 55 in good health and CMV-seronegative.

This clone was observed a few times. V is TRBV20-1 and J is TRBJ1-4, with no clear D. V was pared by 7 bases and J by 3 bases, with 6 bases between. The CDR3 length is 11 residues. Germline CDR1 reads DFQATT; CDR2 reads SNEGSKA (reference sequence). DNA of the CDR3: TGCAGTGGGGAGTCTAATGAAAAACTGTTTTTT. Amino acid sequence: CSGESNEKLFF.

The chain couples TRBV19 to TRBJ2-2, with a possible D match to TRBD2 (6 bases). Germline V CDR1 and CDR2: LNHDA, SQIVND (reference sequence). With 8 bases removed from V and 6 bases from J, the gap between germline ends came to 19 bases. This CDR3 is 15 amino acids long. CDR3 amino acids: CASHPSGTSAGELFF. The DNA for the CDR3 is TGTGCCAGTCACCCATCAGGGACTTCGGCCGGGGAGCTGTTTTTT.

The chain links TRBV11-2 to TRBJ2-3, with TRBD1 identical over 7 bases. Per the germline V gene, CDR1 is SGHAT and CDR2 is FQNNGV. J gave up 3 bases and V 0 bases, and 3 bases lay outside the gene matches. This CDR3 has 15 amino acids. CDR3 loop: CASSLERGQTDTQYF. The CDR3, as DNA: TGTGCCAGCAGCTTAGAAAGGGGGCAAACAGATACGCAGTATTTT.

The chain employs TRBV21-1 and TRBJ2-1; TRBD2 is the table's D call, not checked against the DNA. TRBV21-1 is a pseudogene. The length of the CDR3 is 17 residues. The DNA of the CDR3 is TGTGCCAGCAGCAAAGAAAATAGCGGGAGCCCTTACAATGAGCAGTTCTTC. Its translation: CASSKENSGSPYNEQFF.

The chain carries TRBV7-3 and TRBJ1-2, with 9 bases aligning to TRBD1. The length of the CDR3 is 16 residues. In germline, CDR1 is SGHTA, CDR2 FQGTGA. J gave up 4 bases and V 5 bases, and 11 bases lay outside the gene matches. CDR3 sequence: CASSPTGGAAGYGYTF. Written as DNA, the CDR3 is TGTGCCAGCAGCCCAACAGGGGGCGCAGCGGGCTATGGCTACACCTTC. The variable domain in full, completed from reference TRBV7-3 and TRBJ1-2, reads GAGVSQTPSNKVTEKGKYVELRCDPISGHTALYWYRQSLGQGPEFLIYFQGTGAADDSGLPNDRFFAVRPEGSVSTLKIQRTERGDSAVYLCASSPTGGAAGYGYTFGSGTRLTVV.

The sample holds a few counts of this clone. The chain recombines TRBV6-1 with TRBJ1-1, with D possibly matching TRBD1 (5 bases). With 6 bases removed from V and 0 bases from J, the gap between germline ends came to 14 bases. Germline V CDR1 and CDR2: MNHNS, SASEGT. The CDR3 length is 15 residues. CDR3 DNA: TGTGCCAGCAGGAATCAAGGGGATTTGAACACTGAAGCTTTCTTT. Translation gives CASRNQGDLNTEAFF.

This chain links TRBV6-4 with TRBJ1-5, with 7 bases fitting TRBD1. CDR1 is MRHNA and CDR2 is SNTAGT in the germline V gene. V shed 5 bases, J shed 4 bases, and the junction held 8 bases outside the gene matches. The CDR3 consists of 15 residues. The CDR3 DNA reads TGTGCCAGCAGTATTACAGGGGAGGCAAATCAGCCCCAGCATTTT. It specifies CASSITGEANQPQHF.

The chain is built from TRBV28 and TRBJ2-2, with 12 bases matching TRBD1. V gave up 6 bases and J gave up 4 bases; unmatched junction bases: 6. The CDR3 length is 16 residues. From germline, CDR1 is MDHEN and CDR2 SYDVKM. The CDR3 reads CASSGGDRGRTGELFF. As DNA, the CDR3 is TGTGCCAGCAGCGGGGGGGACAGGGGGCGCACCGGGGAGCTGTTTTTT.

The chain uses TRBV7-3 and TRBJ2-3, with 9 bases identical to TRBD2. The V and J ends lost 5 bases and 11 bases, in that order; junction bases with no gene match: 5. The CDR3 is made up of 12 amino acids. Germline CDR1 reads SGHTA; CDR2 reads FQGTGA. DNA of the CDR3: TGTGCCAGCAGCCTCAGCGGGGGGCGGCAGTATTTT. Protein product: CASSLSGGRQYF. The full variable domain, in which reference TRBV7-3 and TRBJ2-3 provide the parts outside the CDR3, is GAGVSQTPSNKVTEKGKYVELRCDPISGHTALYWYRQSLGQGPEFLIYFQGTGAADDSGLPNDRFFAVRPEGSVSTLKIQRTERGDSAVYLCASSLSGGRQYFGPGTRLTVL.

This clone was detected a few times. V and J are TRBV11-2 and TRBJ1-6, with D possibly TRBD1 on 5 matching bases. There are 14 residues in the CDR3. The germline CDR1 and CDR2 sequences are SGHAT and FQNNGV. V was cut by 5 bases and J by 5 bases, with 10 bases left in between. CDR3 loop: CASSRAGNNSPLHF. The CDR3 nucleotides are TGTGCCAGCAGCAGGGCAGGGAATAATTCACCCCTCCACTTT.

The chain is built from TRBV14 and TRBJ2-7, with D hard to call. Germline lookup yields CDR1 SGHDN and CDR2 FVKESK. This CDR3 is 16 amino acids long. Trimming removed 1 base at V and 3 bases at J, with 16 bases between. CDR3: CASSQAPLLKDYEQYF. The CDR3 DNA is TGTGCCAGCAGCCAAGCTCCACTATTAAAGGACTACGAGCAGTACTTC.

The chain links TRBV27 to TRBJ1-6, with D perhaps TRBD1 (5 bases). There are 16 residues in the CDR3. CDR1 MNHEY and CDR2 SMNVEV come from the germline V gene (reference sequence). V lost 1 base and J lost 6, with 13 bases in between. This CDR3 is CASSLFRLGGNSPLHF. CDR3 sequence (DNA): TGTGCCAGCAGTTTATTTCGGTTGGGGGGTAATTCACCCCTCCACTTT.

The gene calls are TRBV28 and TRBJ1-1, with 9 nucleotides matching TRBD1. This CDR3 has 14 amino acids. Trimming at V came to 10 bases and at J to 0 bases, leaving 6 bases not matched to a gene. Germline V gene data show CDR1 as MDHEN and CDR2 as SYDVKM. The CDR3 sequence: CATQGAHLNTEAFF. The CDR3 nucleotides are TGTGCCACACAGGGGGCCCATTTGAACACTGAAGCTTTCTTT.

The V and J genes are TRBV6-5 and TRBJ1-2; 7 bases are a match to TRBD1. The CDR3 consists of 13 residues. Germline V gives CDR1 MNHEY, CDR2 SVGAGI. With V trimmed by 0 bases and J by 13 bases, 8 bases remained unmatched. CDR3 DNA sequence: TGTGCCAGCAGTTACTCGGAGGGGGCGGAGGCCACCTTC. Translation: CASSYSEGAEATF.

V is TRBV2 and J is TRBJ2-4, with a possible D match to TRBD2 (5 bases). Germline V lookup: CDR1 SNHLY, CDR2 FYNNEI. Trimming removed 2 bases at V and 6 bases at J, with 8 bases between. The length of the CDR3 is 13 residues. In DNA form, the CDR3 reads TGTGCCAGCAGTGAAAGCACTAGAAACATTCAGTACTTC. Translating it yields CASSESTRNIQYF.

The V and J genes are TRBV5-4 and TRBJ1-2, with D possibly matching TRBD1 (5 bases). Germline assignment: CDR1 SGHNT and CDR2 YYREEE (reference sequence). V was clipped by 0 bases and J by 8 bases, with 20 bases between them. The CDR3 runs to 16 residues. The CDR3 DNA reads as TGTGCCAGCAGCTTGGCCGGCGGAGGGGAGCTGTCGGGCTACACCTTC. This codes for CASSLAGGGELSGYTF.

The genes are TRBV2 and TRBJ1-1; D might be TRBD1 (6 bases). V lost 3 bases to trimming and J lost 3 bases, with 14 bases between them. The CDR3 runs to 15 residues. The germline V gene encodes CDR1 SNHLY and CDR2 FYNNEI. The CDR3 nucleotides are TGTGCCAGCAGTGAGTTTGGGGCAGGGGACACTGAAGCTTTCTTT. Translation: CASSEFGAGDTEAFF. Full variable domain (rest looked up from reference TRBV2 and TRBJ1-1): EPEVTQTPSHQVTQMGQEVILRCVPISNHLYFYWYRQILGQKVEFLVSFYNNEISEKSEIFDDQFSVERPDGSNFTLKIRSTKLEDSAMYFCASSEFGAGDTEAFFGQGTRLTVV.

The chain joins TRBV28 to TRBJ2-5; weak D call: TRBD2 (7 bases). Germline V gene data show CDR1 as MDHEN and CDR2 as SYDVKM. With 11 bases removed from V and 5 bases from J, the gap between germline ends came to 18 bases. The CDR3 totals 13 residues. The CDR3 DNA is TGTGCCGTACAGGGAGGGAGGCCGGAGACCCAGTACTTC. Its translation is CAVQGGRPETQYF.

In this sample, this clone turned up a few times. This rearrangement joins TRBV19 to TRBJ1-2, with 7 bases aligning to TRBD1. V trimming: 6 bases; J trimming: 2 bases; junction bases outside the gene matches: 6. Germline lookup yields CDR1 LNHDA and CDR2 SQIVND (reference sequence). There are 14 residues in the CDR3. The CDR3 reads CASSQGGANYGYTF. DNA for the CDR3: TGTGCCAGTAGCCAAGGGGGCGCGAACTATGGCTACACCTTC. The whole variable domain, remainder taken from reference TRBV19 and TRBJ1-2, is DGGITQSPKYLFRKEGQNVTLSCEQNLNHDAMYWYRQDPGQGLRLIYYSQIVNDFQKGDIAEGYSVSREKKESFPLTVTSAQKNPTAFYLCASSQGGANYGYTFGSGTRLTVV.

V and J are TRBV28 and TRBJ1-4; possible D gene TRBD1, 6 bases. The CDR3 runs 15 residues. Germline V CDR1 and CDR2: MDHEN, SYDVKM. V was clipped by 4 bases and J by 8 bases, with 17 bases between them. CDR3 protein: CASSWVTGRREKLFF. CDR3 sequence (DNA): TGTGCCAGCAGTTGGGTGACAGGCCGAAGGGAAAAACTGTTTTTT.

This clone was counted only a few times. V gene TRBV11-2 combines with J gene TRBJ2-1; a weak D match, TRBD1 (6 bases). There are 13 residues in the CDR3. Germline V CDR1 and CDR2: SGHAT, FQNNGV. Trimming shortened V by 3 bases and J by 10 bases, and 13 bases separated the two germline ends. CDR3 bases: TGTGCCAGCAGCTTGAGTGAGGGGGTGGAGCAGTTCTTC. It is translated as CASSLSEGVEQFF.

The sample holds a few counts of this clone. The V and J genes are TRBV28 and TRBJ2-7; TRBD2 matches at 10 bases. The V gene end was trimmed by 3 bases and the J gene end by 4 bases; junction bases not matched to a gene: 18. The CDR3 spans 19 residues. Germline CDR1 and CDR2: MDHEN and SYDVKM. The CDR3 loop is CASSLPLEAGGPLLYEQYF. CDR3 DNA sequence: TGTGCCAGCAGTTTGCCCTTGGAAGCGGGAGGGCCTTTATTATACGAGCAGTACTTC. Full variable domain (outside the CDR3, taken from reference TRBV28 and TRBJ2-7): DVKVTQSSRYLVKRTGEKVFLECVQDMDHENMFWYRQDPGLGLRLIYFSYDVKMKEKGDIPEGYSVSREKKERFSLILESASTNQTSMYLCASSLPLEAGGPLLYEQYFGPGTRLTVT.

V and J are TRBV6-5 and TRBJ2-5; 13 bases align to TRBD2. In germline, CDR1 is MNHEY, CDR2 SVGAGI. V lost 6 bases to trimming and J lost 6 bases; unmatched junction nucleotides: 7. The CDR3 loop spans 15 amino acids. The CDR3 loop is CASSATSGRRKTQYF. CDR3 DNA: TGTGCCAGCAGCGCGACTAGCGGGAGGAGAAAGACCCAGTACTTC.

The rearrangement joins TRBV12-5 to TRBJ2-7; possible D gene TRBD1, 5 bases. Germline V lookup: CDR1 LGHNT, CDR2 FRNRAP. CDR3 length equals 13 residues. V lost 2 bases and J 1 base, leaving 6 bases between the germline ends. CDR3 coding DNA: TGTGCTAGTGGTTTGAGGACATCCTACGAGCAGTACTTC. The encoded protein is CASGLRTSYEQYF.

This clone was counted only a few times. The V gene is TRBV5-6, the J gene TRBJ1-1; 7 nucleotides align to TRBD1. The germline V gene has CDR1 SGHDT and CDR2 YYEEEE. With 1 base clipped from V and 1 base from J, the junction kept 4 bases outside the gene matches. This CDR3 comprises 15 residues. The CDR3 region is CASSLIGGTNTEAFF. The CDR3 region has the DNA TGTGCCAGCAGCTTGATAGGGGGCACGAACACTGAAGCTTTCTTT.

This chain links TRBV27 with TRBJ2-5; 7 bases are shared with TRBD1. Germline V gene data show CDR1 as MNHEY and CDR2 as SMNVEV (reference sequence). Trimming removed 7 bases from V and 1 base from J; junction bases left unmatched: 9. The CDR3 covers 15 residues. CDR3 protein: CASNFIGDSQETQYF. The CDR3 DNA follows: TGTGCCAGCAATTTCATTGGGGACAGCCAAGAGACCCAGTACTTC.

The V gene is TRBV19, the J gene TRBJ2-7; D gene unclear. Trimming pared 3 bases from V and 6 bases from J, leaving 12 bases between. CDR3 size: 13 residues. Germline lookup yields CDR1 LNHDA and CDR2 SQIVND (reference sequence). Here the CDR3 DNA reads TGTGCCAGTAGTATTCAGGCATCCGTCGAGCAGTACTTC. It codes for CASSIQASVEQYF.

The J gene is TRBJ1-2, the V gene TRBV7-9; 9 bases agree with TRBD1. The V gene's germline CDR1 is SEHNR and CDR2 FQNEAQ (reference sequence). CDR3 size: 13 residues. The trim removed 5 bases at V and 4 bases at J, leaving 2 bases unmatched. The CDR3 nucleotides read TGTGCCAGCAGCGGACAGGGGATCTATGGCTACACCTTC. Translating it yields CASSGQGIYGYTF.